The 5 T cell receptor beta chains in this list originate from one sample, sequenced in a study of blood T cells in healthy people across ages. Next came a second PCR, run for roughly 6 to 11 cycles, which used a sample-barcoded 5' primer along with a J-beta primer mix. TCRdb redid the calling of the 5' RACE reads with MiXCR, one entry per CDR3 protein. The repertoire holds about 640,000 distinct CDR3 sequences, with 58% as singletons. The sample consisted of blood. Every receptor here comes from a man aged 55-75 years in good health.

J is TRBJ2-7 and V is TRBV6-2 or TRBV6-3; 8 positions match TRBD2. The V gene end was trimmed by 6 bases and the J gene end by 5 bases; junction bases not matched to a gene: 9. CDR1 and CDR2 (germline): MNHEY, SVGEGT. There are 14 residues in the CDR3. This chain's CDR3 is CASSRAGEGDEQYF. As DNA, the CDR3 is TGTGCCAGCAGCCGAGCGGGAGAGGGCGACGAGCAGTACTTC.

The rearrangement uses TRBV2 and TRBJ1-6, with D possibly being TRBD1 (5 bases). The CDR3 extends over 15 amino acids. Germline assignment: CDR1 SNHLY and CDR2 FYNNEI. Trimming pared 7 bases from V and 7 bases from J, leaving 17 bases between. This CDR3 is CASTLVGVVNSPLHF. In nucleotides, the CDR3 is TGTGCCAGCACCCTGGTGGGGGTCGTGAATTCACCCCTCCACTTT.

This sequence joins TRBV20-1 and TRBJ2-4; the D is unclear. The J call is uncertain, as TRBJ2-7 better fits the DNA end. This CDR3 comprises 13 residues. Looked up from germline, CDR1 is DFQATT and CDR2 is SNEGSKA (reference sequence). CDR3 DNA sequence: TGCAGTGCCCAGTGGAGAAGGGCAGGCGAGCAGTACTTC. This encodes CSAQWRRAGEQYF.

The table lists this clonotype with a few counts. This rearrangement joins TRBV5-1 to TRBJ2-7; D unclear. V was clipped by 4 bases and J by 0 bases, with 8 bases between them. This CDR3 spans 13 amino acids. In germline, CDR1 is SGHRS, CDR2 YFSETQ. CDR3 region: CASSLRTSYEQYF. The CDR3 nucleotides are TGCGCCAGCAGCCTCAGGACCTCCTACGAGCAGTACTTC.

This chain links TRBV4-2 with TRBJ2-5; no definite D call. The CDR3 runs to 17 residues. V lost 1 base and J lost 2, with 17 bases in between. Germline values: CDR1 LGHNA, CDR2 YNFKEQ. CDR3 sequence reads: CASSQGVSPSFQETQYF. CDR3 nucleotide sequence: TGTGCCAGCAGCCAAGGGGTTAGCCCCAGCTTTCAAGAGACCCAGTACTTC.